This section outlines one T cell receptor (beta chain) sequence together with its context. The protocol was immunoSEQ multiplex PCR, while the TCRdb copy is restricted to in-frame clones and leaves out a portion. The sample contains 330,000 or so clones, 87% of which appear only once. Looked up from germline, CDR1 is SGHTA and CDR2 is FQGNSA. The CDR3 is made up of 17 amino acids. The trim removed 6 bases at V and 1 base at J, leaving 10 bases unmatched. Enrolment of Seattle patients took place during active infection, and they were followed longitudinally. The sample belongs to a study of blood T cell repertoires in COVID-19. Overall study context: COVID-19 samples, acute and convalescent, were from the United States, Italy and Spain. Sample material is recorded as cDNA or gDNA derived from T cells, B-cell-depleted T cells, or PBMCs.

What was sequenced was peripheral blood. This receptor was obtained from a man younger than 45 with COVID-19, enrolled during active disease. The V and J genes are TRBV7-2 and TRBJ1-5; 9 bases align to TRBD1. CDR3 in amino acids: CASRPSPGQGSNQPQHF. The CDR3 nucleotides are TGTGCCAGCAGGCCGAGTCCGGGACAGGGAAGCAATCAGCCCCAGCATTTT.